The present entry profiles one T cell receptor beta chain with its context. What this receptor recognizes is not known. The sample holds no much larger clone one base away, and base qualities are not on file. The data were obtained in a study of cytomegalovirus exposure and HLA in healthy donors listed by TCRdb under 2017. Regarding the study in general: An earlier analysis of about 530 of the donors reported around 280 Gb of sequence data and around 120 million unique TCR beta sequences obtained from about 170 million T cells. Rather than drawing on any new phenotypic data, the later analysis identified candidate immune exposures from TCR beta sequences and the way those sequences occurred across donors. Because of strong linkage in the cohort, five DR-DQ haplotypes were treated as single units for association and clustering. All discovery cohort repertoires had been generated on a single sequencing platform. Using immunosequencing, the study profiled T cell repertoires from 640 or so subjects and related those repertoires to cytomegalovirus serostatus. Roughly 290 gigabases of sequencing data and 70 million to 100 million unique TCR sequences made up an early release that covered 500 to 700 HLA-typed donors. Of the roughly 400 genotyped donors, 81% fell in the genetic ancestry cluster associated with self-reported Caucasian donors. A separate validation cohort of approximately 120 different subjects was used in addition to the 666-subject first cohort. An earlier analysis of approximately 580 of the donors used high-throughput TCR beta sequencing to judge whether each TCR beta V gene segment behaved as functional or pseudogenic. Class I and class II HLA loci were covered by the typing at four-digit resolution. The study aimed to test whether cataloging public T cell receptors could reveal signatures of past pathogen exposure. In a later analysis, previously published TCR beta repertoires from about 670 donors were re-analyzed and high-resolution HLA genotyping was added so that TCR occurrence patterns could be studied. Alongside the repertoire data, information on donor age, sex, ethnicity and CMV serostatus was compiled. To predict cytomegalovirus infection status, the study combined high-throughput TCR immunosequencing, statistical association of individual TCRs with disease status, and machine learning. Among some 410 genotyped donors of the cohort, an average of approximately 240,000 unique TCR beta nucleotide sequences was sequenced per donor, of which about 20% were non-productive. In a later genetic analysis, genome-wide SNP genotypes for about three fifths of the roughly 670 donors were used, and that subset was treated as a discovery cohort. Typing coverage differed by locus: A, B, C, DRB1 and DQB1 were typed in about 629-640 donors, DQA1 in about 550, DPA1 in around 580, and DPB1 in 472. The paper as a whole reports these results and caveats: This cohort had only TCR beta chains sequenced, and the lack of alpha or paired-chain data limited which features could be detected. The classifier was reported to diagnose cytomegalovirus status with high specificity and sensitivity in both the original cohort and the validation cohort. Most TCR sequences were observed very rarely across donors, whereas some public TCRs were present in many individuals. A later analysis reported that several top co-occurrence clusters appeared linked to parvovirus B19, influenza, CMV and Epstein-Barr virus. For the cohort, immune exposure information was limited to CMV serostatus. A later analysis found that HLA-associated TCR beta chains were more clonally expanded and had lower generation probabilities than equally common non-associated chains. Linkage disequilibrium might explain the correlated functional status among segregating V segments, but an unknown experimental factor could not be excluded. V-gene and J-gene trimming of TCR beta chains was associated with a missense DCLRE1C variant in a later genetic analysis, and the association was replicated in an independent cohort. A total of 150 or so TCR beta chains were listed by the study as associated with cytomegalovirus. Approximately 18 rarely observed V segments, including chromosome 9 orphons, were excluded from the earlier analysis of a few hundred of the donors because counts were too low. Because the 87-base-pair reads could not distinguish some IMGT-functional V segments, including TRBV6-2 and TRBV6-3, those segments were excluded. A later analysis found that most CMV-associated TCR beta chains appeared HLA-restricted, with HLA associations seemingly driven largely by CMV exposure. A few of the identified cytomegalovirus-associated TCR beta chains were confirmed in vitro to be specific for cytomegalovirus antigens. A later genetic analysis reported fewer N-insertions in productive TCRs among donors in an Asian-associated ancestry cluster than the roughly 700-donor mean. Assigning TCR associations to individual alleles was difficult when HLA alleles, especially DR and DQ, strongly co-occurred. A group of highly shared sequence variants was considered likely to be a technical artifact of the sequencing pipeline. Sequencing depth was assumed to be roughly uniform across donors in the presence/absence analyses, though that assumption may not hold. In an earlier analysis of roughly 560 of the donors, most TCR beta V segments were observed in productive rearrangements about 87% or about 30% of the time, broadly matching IMGT annotations. According to the authors, the approach could potentially be generalized to other disease states and immunological phenotypes. HLA typing was unavailable for some donors at each locus, so association tests used only the typed subset. A further reported finding was that TCR beta sequences accurately predicted the HLA-A and HLA-B alleles for most subjects in the first cohort. In a later analysis, TCR association rates were found to vary across HLA loci, with the most associated TCRs seen for DRB1 alleles and the fewest for HLA-C alleles. At a false discovery rate of 0.05, a later analysis linked fewer than 20,000 TCR beta sequences to specific HLA alleles.

In total, 666 healthy bone marrow donors made up the cohort. At the time of sampling, every cohort member was nominally healthy, though immune exposures that went unrecorded were likely present. The donor was CMV seropositive and belonged to the group of 250 to 300 seropositive cohort members. A peripheral blood sample was provided by each donor, and peripheral blood mononuclear cells were used for TCR beta sequencing. Genomic DNA was extracted from the blood cell samples with the Qiagen DNeasy Blood Extraction Kit. Library preparation employed the immunoSEQ multiplex PCR assay. For the multiplex PCR, a mixture combining 60 forward primers for TCR Vbeta segments and 13 reverse primers for TCR Jbeta segments was used. The CDR3 region of rearranged TCR beta genes was amplified from genomic DNA with a multiplex PCR assay. The Illumina HiSeq System was used to sequence the amplified TCR beta libraries as 87-base-pair reads. The paper's data handling went like this. Across the roughly 640 repertoires, a later analysis counted tens of millions of unique TCR beta chains, 9 million to 14 million of which were shared by at least two donors. Raw reads were error-corrected and collapsed into unique sequences with a nearest-neighbor algorithm that merged closely related sequences to remove PCR and sequencing errors. To assign V, D and J gene segments, CDR3 sequences were aligned to IMGT reference sequences. For a sequence to be retained, a match of at least six nucleotides to both a V gene segment and a J gene segment was required. Rearrangements were classified as productive when the CDR3 lacked stop codons and remained in frame with V and J, and all other rearrangements were classified as non-productive. Following IMGT convention, CDR3 was defined as the stretch from the second conserved V-encoded cysteine up to the conserved J-encoded phenylalanine. In an earlier analysis of some 550 of the donors, sequences lacking an unambiguous match to a single V gene segment were excluded. In an earlier analysis of approximately 550 of the donors, V segments were called functional above 56.7% productive rearrangements and were called segregating when the between-donor standard deviation exceeded 5%. A statistical classification framework was developed to diagnose cytomegalovirus status using the catalog of TCR beta chain sequences. In a later analysis, TCR nucleotide sequences were compared against IMGT/GENE-DB human TR gene sequences so that V and J genes could be assigned. Using the TCRdist pipeline, a later analysis assigned CDR3 sequences along with most-parsimonious VDJ recombination scenarios. In a later analysis, each TCR beta chain was defined by its CDR3 amino acid sequence together with its V-gene family, and reads lacking a unique V-gene family were excluded. To address suspected cross-contamination and a sequencing artifact, a later analysis removed a few hundred highly shared, low-generation-probability nucleotide sequences. In a later analysis, a clonal expansion index was calculated for each public chain from normalized within-repertoire ranks of inferred template counts. Generation probabilities in a later analysis came from a VDJ recombination model fitted to out-of-frame rearrangements, and those results were checked against IGoR. A later analysis scored TCR-TCR, TCR-HLA and TCR-CMV co-occurrence with hypergeometric tests, applying a repertoire-size bias correction to TCR pairs. A later analysis estimated false discovery rates by permuting HLA or CMV assignments 20 times. A later analysis grouped co-occurring TCRs with DBSCAN, adding TCRdist sequence similarity when clustering within HLA-allele-positive subsets. Repertoires with fewer than 30,000 or more than 120,000 public chains were left out of co-occurrence clustering, as were five repertoires with anomalous nucleotide sharing. TCRdb stores this immuneACCESS table with in-frame sequences only. Part of the clones is absent; in the studies checked, under half of the shortfall reflects unresolved V genes, and no reason is known for the rest. V, J and clone size were drawn from that table, and D and trimming were deduced from the DNA. Recorded for this sample are around 200,000 clones; about 81% of them occurred a single time. The leading ten clones occupy about 4.4% of the sample.

The CDR3 contains 14 residues, cysteine and phenylalanine counted. The DNA shown is the 42-base CDR3, in frame from base 1. V lost 4 bases and J lost 5 bases; the stretch between them is 14 bases long. For CDR1 and CDR2, the germline V gene (reference sequence) lists MNHNY and SVGAGI. This sequence was found in a man aged 30-40 years in good health and CMV-seropositive. The chain was built from TRBV6-6 and TRBJ2-5; TRBD2 is possibly the D segment (5 matching bases). The sequencing input was PBMCs. The CDR3 protein sequence reads: CASSSRWEIETQYF. The nucleotide sequence is given as TGTGCCAGCAGTTCTCGGTGGGAGATTGAGACCCAGTACTTC.